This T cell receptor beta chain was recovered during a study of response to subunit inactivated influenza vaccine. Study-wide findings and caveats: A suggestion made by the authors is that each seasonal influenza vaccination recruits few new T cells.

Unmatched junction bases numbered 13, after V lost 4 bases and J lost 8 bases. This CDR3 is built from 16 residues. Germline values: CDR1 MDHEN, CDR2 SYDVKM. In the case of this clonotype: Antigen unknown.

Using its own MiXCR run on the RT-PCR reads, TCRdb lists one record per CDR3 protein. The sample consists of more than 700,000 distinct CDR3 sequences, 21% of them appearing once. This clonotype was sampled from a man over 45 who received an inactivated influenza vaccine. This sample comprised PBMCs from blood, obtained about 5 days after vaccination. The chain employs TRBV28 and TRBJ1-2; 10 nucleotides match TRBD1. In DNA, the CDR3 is TGTGCCAGCAGTTACCCGGGGACAGGGGTTACTAAGGGCTACACCTTC. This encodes CASSYPGTGVTKGYTF.